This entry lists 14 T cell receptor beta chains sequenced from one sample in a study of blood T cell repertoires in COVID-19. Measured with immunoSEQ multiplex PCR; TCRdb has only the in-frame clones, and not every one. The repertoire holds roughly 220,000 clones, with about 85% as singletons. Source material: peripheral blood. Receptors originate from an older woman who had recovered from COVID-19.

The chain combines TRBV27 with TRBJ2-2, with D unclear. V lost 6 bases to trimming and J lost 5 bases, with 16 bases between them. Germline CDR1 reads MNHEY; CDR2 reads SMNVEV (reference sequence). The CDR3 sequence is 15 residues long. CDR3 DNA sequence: TGTGCCAGCAGCTGGAACCGAGGCGAGACCGGGGAGCTGTTTTTT. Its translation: CASSWNRGETGELFF.

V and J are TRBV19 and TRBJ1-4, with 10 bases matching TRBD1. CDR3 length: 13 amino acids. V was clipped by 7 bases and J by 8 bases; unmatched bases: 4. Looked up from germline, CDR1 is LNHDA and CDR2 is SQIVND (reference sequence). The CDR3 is CASKGQGSEKLFF. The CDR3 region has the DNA TGTGCCAGTAAGGGACAGGGGAGCGAAAAACTGTTTTTT.

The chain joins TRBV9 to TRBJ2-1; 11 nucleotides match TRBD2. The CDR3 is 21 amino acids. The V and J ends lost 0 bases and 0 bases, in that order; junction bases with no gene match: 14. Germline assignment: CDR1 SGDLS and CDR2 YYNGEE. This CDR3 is CASSVVASGGPNSGSYNEQFF. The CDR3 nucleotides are TGTGCCAGCAGCGTAGTGGCTAGCGGGGGGCCCAATTCCGGCTCCTACAATGAGCAGTTCTTC.

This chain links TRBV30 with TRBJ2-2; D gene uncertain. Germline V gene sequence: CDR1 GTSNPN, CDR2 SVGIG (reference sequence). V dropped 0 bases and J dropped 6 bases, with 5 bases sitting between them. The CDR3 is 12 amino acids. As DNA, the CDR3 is TGTGCCTGGAGTGTACTTGCCGGGGAGCTGTTTTTT. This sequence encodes CAWSVLAGELFF.

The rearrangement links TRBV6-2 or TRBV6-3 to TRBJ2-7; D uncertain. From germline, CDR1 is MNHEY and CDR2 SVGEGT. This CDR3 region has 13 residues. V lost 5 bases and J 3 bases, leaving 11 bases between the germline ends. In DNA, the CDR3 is TGTGCCAGCAGTCTTGACACCTACTACGAGCAGTACTTC. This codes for CASSLDTYYEQYF.

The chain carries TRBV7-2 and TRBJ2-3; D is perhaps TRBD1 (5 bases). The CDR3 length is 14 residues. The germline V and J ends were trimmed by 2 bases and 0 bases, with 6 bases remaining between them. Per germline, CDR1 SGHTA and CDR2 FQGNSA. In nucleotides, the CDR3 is TGTGCCAGCAGCTTAAGGACAAGCACAGATACGCAGTATTTT. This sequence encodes CASSLRTSTDTQYF.

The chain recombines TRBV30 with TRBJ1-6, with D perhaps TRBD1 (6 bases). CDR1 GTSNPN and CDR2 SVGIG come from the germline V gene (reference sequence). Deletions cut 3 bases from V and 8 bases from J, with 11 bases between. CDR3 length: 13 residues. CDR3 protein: CAWSEQGDSPLHF. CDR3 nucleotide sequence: TGTGCCTGGAGCGAACAGGGTGATTCACCCCTCCACTTT.

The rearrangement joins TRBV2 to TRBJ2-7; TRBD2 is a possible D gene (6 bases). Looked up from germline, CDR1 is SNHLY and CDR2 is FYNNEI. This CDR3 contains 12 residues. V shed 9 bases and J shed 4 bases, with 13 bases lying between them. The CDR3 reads CASTRRVYEQYF. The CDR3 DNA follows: TGTGCCAGTACAAGGAGGGTGTACGAGCAGTACTTC.

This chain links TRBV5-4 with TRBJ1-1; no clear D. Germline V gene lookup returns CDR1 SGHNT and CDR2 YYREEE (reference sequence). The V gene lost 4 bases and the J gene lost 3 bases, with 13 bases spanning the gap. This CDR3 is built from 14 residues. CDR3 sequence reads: CASSPRGDYTEAFF. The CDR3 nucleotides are TGTGCCAGCAGCCCTCGGGGAGATTACACTGAAGCTTTCTTT.

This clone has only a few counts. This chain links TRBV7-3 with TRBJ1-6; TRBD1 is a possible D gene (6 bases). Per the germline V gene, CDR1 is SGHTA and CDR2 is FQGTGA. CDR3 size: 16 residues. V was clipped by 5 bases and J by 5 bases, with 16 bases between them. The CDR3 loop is CASSPGGGMDNSPLHF. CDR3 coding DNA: TGTGCCAGCAGCCCCGGGGGGGGCATGGATAATTCACCCCTCCACTTT.

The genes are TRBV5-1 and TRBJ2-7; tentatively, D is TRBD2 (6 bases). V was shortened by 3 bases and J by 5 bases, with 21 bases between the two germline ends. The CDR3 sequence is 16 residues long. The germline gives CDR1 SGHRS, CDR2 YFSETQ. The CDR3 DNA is TGCGCCAGCAGCTGGGGGGTGGCCCGACAATCCCACGAGCAGTACTTC. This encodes CASSWGVARQSHEQYF.

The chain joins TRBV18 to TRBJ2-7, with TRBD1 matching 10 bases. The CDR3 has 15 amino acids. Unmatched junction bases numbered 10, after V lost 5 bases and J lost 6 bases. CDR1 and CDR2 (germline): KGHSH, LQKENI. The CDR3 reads CASSYAGTGAREQYF. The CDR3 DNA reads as TGTGCCAGCTCATACGCCGGGACAGGGGCCCGCGAGCAGTACTTC.

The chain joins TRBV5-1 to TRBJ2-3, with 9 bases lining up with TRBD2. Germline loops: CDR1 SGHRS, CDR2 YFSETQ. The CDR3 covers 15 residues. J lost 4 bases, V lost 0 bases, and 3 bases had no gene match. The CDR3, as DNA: TGCGCCAGCAGCTTGGACGGCGGGGGGGCAGATACGCAGTATTTT. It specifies CASSLDGGGADTQYF. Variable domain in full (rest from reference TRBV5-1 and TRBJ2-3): KAGVTQTPRYLIKTRGQQVTLSCSPISGHRSVSWYQQTPGQGLQFLFEYFSETQRNKGNFPGRFSGRQFSNSRSEMNVSTLELGDSALYLCASSLDGGGADTQYFGPGTRLTVL.

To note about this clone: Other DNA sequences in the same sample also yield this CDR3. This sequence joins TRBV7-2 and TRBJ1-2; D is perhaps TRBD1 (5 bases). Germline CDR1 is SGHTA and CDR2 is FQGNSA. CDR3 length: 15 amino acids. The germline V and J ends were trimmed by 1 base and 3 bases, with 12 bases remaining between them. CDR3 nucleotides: TGTGCCAGCAGCTTAGGCGGCAGGGTGGACTATGGCTACACCTTC. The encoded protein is CASSLGGRVDYGYTF.